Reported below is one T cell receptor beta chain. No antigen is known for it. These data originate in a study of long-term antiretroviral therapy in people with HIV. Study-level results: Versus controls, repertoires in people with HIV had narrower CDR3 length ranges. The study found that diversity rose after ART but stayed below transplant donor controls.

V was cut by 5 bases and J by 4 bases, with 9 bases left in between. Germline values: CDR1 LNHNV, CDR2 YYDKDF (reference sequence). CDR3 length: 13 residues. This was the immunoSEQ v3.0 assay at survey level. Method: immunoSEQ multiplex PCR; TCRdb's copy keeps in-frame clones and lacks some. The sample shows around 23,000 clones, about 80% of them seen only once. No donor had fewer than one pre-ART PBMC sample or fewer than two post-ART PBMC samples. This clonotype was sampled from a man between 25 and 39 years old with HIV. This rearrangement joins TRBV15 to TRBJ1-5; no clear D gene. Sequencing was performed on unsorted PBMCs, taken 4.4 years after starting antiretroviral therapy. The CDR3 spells CATSPLRNQPQHF. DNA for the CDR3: TGTGCCACCAGCCCATTAAGGAATCAGCCCCAGCATTTT.